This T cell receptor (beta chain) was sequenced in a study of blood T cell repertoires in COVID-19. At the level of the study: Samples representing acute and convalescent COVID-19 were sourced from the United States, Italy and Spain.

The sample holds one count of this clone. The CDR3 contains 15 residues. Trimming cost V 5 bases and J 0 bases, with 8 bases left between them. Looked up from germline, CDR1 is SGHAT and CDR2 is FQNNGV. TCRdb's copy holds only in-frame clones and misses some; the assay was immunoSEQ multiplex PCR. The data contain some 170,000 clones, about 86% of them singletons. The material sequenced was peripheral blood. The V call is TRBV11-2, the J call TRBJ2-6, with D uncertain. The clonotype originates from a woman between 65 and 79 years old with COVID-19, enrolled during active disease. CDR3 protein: CASSPTSSGANVLTF. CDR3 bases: TGTGCCAGCAGCCCCACAAGCTCTGGGGCCAACGTCCTGACTTTC.